These 5 T cell receptor beta chains originate from one sample sequenced in a study of cytomegalovirus exposure and HLA in healthy donors. Using immunoSEQ multiplex PCR, the repertoire was profiled, and TCRdb retains in-frame clones only, with some absent. The repertoire holds 120,000 to 150,000 clones, about nine tenths seen once, with 4.5% in the top ten. Sequenced input: PBMCs. These receptor sequences come from a man aged 18 to 29 in good health and CMV-seropositive.

This clone was recorded once. The chain joins TRBV19 to TRBJ1-3, with a tentative D call TRBD1 (6 bases). This CDR3 region has 15 residues. Germline V gene lookup returns CDR1 LNHDA and CDR2 SQIVND (reference sequence). Deletions cut 7 bases from V and 2 bases from J, with 15 bases between. The CDR3 nucleotides read TGTGCCAGTACCCCGTCCGGGACAACTGGAAACACCATATATTTT. Residues: CASTPSGTTGNTIYF.

This chain joins TRBV2 and TRBJ2-1; 11 bases are a match to TRBD1. Germline trimming cut 4 bases from V and 4 bases from J; bases unmatched to any gene: 3. The CDR3 length is 15 residues. The V gene's germline CDR1 is SNHLY and CDR2 FYNNEI. The CDR3 is CASSAGTGGYNEQFF. The CDR3 nucleotides are TGTGCCAGCAGTGCAGGGACAGGGGGGTACAATGAGCAGTTCTTC.

The genes are TRBV2 and TRBJ2-7, with 8 bases matching TRBD1. The CDR3 spans 15 residues. J was trimmed by 6 bases and V by 6 bases; bases with no gene match: 13. The germline V gene has CDR1 SNHLY and CDR2 FYNNEI. CDR3 amino acids: CASSGASGGASEQYF. In nucleotides, the CDR3 is TGTGCCAGCAGCGGCGCCTCAGGGGGCGCGTCCGAGCAGTACTTC.

The rearrangement links TRBV14 to TRBJ2-7; the D gene is possibly TRBD2 (6 bases). Trimming pared 1 base from V and 3 bases from J, leaving 13 bases between. The CDR3 has 15 amino acids. Germline V lookup: CDR1 SGHDN, CDR2 FVKESK. The CDR3, as DNA: TGTGCCAGCAGCCAAGTAAGGACTAATGTCTACGAGCAGTACTTC. This sequence encodes CASSQVRTNVYEQYF.

This sequence joins TRBV7-2 and TRBJ2-2; 10 positions agree with TRBD1. The V segment lost 5 bases and the J segment 1 base; nucleotides outside the gene matches: 4. Germline V gene data show CDR1 as SGHTA and CDR2 as FQGNSA. The CDR3 is 16 residues long. CDR3 loop: CASSPWTGGNTGELFF. The CDR3 DNA sequence: TGTGCCAGCAGCCCCTGGACAGGGGGGAACACCGGGGAGCTGTTTTTT.